Presented here are 8 T cell receptor beta chains from one specimen sequenced in a study of lung T cells in sarcoidosis with Löfgren's syndrome. MiXCR was run by TCRdb on the reads, yielding one entry per CDR3 protein. Of tens of thousands of distinct CDR3 sequences in the sample, 21% were seen once. Sample: CD4+ T cells from PBMCs. These receptors were collected from a human donor with sarcoidosis (Löfgren's syndrome or another form), or a control subject (not recorded which).

With respect to this clonotype: The junction does not match germline at one end; this may be a read error. Here the CDR3 reads CASSERYPRETQHF. The CDR3 DNA is TGTGCCAGCAGTGAAAGGTACCCCAGAGAGACCCAGCACTTC. J is TRBJ2-5 and V is TRBV2; D unresolved. Germline-derived CDR1 and CDR2 are SNHLY and FYNNEI. The CDR3 length is 14 residues.

In regard to this clonotype: This clone may be a read error of a much larger clone one base away. The chain has TRBV20-1 and TRBJ2-7, with 8 bases fitting TRBD2. Per the germline V gene, CDR1 is DFQATT and CDR2 is SNEGSKA (reference sequence). The CDR3 spans 11 residues. J lost 13 bases, V lost 5 bases, and 10 bases had no gene match. DNA of the CDR3: TGCAGTGCTCTGCTATCGGGAGGGCAATACTTC. Amino acids: CSALLSGGQYF.

This clonotype was picked up many times. The chain has TRBV6-2 or TRBV6-3 and TRBJ2-7; D gene uncertain. The V gene's germline CDR1 is MNHEY and CDR2 SVGEGT. The CDR3 totals 14 residues. V dropped 3 bases and J dropped 2 bases, with 11 bases sitting between them. The CDR3 here is CASSYSPGTYEQYF. CDR3 in DNA: TGTGCCAGCAGTTATTCTCCAGGTACCTACGAGCAGTACTTC.

This clonotype was seen ten or more times. This sequence joins TRBV7-2 and TRBJ2-1; TRBD2 matches 9 bases. The CDR3 spans 15 residues. After removal of 3 bases from V and 7 bases from J, the junction contained 7 bases not matched to a gene. Per the germline V gene, CDR1 is SGHTA and CDR2 is FQGNSA. The CDR3 nucleotides read TGTGCCAGCAGCTTCGATAGCGGGAGTAGGAATGAGCAGTTCTTC. Its protein product is CASSFDSGSRNEQFF.

A word on this clonotype: This sequence may be a read error, since a much larger clone differs from it by one base. This chain links TRBV20-1 with TRBJ2-1, with TRBD2 matching over 13 bases. Trimming cost V 8 bases and J 6 bases; bases outside gene matches: 10. CDR1 and CDR2 (germline): DFQATT, SNEGSKA (reference sequence). This CDR3 spans 15 amino acids. CDR3 sequence reads: CSTGRLAGGSNEQFF. CDR3 sequence (DNA): TGCAGTACTGGTAGACTAGCGGGGGGATCCAATGAGCAGTTCTTC.

In this sample, this clonotype turned up a few times. The chain couples TRBV29-1 to TRBJ2-1; D is ambiguous. CDR3 size: 12 residues. Trimming cost V 4 bases and J 6 bases, with 10 bases left between them. Germline V gives CDR1 SQVTM, CDR2 ANQGSEA. CDR3 sequence reads: CSVVRQSNEQFF. CDR3 in DNA: TGCAGCGTTGTGCGGCAGAGCAATGAGCAGTTCTTC.

This clonotype was found many times. This sequence joins TRBV18 and TRBJ2-3; no clear D gene. CDR3 size: 12 residues. The V end lost 6 bases, the J end lost 5 bases, and 9 bases lay between the germline ends. Germline V gives CDR1 KGHSH, CDR2 LQKENI. The CDR3 here is CASSPRGDTQYF. The DNA for the CDR3 is TGTGCCAGCTCTCCCCGCGGAGATACGCAGTATTTT.

At least ten counts were recorded for this clonotype. The chain recombines TRBV27 with TRBJ2-3; D gene unclear. The germline V gene has CDR1 MNHEY and CDR2 SMNVEV (reference sequence). With 0 bases removed from V and 4 bases from J, the gap between germline ends came to 14 bases. This CDR3 spans 16 amino acids. As DNA, the CDR3 is TGTGCCAGCAGTTTATCTAACCGGCAGGTCCCAGATACGCAGTATTTT. Protein sequence: CASSLSNRQVPDTQYF.